This TCR beta chain was sequenced in a study of CD8 T cells in ankylosing spondylitis. TCRdb re-called the 5' RACE reads with MiXCR, one entry per CDR3 protein. Of 9,700 or so distinct CDR3 sequences listed, 5% to 6.5% are singletons. The CDR3 consists of 18 residues. The V end lost 3 bases, the J end lost 6 bases, and 27 bases lay between the germline ends. CDR1 and CDR2 from the germline V gene are SGDLS and YYNGEE. This clonotype is medium-sized by share. The specimen sequenced was blood, either unsorted or a sorted T cell fraction (not recorded which). This TCR was sampled from a female donor with ankylosing spondylitis or in good health (not recorded which). The chain is built from TRBV9 and TRBJ1-2; a possible D gene is TRBD1 (5 bases). In DNA, the CDR3 is TGTGCCAGCAGCGGAGGAGGCAGGGATGTTGCGAAGTCGGATGGCTACACCTTC. This codes for CASSGGGRDVAKSDGYTF. The full variable domain, rest sourced from reference TRBV9 and TRBJ1-2, is DSGVTQTPKHLITATGQRVTLRCSPRSGDLSVYWYQQSLDQGLQFLIQYYNGEERAKGNILERFSAQQFPDLHSELNLSSLELGDSALYFCASSGGGRDVAKSDGYTFGSGTRLTVV.